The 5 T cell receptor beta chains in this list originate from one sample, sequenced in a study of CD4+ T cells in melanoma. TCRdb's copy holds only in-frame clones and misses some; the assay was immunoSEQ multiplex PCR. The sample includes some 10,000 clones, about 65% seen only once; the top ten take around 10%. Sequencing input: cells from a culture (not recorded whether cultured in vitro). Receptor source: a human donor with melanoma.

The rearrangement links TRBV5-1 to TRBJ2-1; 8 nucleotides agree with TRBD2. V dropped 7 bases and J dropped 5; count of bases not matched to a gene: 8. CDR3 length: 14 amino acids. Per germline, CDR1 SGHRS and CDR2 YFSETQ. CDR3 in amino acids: CASRLAGRNNEQFF. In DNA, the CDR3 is TGCGCCAGCCGTTTAGCGGGGCGAAACAATGAGCAGTTCTTC. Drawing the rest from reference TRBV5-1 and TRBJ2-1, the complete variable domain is KAGVTQTPRYLIKTRGQQVTLSCSPISGHRSVSWYQQTPGQGLQFLFEYFSETQRNKGNFPGRFSGRQFSNSRSEMNVSTLELGDSALYLCASRLAGRNNEQFFGPGTRLTVL.

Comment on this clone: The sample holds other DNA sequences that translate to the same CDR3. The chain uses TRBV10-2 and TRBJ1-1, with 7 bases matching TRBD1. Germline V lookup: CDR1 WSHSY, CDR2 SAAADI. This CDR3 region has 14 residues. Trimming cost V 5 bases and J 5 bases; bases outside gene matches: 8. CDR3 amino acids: CASSRQGAGTEAFF. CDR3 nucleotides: TGCGCCAGCAGTCGACAGGGTGCGGGGACTGAAGCTTTCTTT.

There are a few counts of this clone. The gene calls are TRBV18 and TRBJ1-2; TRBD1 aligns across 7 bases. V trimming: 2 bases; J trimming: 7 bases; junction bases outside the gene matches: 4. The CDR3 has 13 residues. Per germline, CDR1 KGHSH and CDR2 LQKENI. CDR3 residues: CASSPGQEAGYTF. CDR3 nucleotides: TGTGCCAGCTCACCAGGACAGGAGGCTGGCTACACCTTC.

The chain's CDR3 is CASSTRQGMRDYGYTF. The CDR3 DNA is TGTGCCAGTAGTACCCGACAGGGTATGAGGGACTATGGCTACACCTTC. This sequence joins TRBV19 and TRBJ1-2, with 7 nucleotides matching TRBD1. CDR3 length equals 16 residues. Germline lookup yields CDR1 LNHDA and CDR2 SQIVND (reference sequence). Trimming at V came to 4 bases and at J to 3 bases, leaving 11 bases not matched to a gene.

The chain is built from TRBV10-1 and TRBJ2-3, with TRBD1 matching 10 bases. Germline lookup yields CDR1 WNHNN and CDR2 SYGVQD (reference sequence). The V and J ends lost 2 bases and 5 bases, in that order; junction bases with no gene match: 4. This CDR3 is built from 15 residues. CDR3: CASSELTGGLDTQYF. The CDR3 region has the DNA TGCGCCAGCAGTGAGCTGACAGGGGGCTTAGATACGCAGTATTTT.